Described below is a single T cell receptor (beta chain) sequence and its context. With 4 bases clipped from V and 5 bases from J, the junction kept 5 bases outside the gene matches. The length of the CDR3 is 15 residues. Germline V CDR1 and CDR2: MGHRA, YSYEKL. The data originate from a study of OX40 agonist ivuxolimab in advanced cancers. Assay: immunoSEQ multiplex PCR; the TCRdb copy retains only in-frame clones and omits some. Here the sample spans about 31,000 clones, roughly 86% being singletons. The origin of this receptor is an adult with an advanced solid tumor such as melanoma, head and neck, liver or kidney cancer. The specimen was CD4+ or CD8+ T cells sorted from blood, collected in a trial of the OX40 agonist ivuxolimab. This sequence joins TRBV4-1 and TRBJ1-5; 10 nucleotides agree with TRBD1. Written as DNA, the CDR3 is TGCGCCAGCAGCCGGACAGGGGGTTCATATCAGCCCCAGCATTTT. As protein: CASSRTGGSYQPQHF.